A selection of T cell receptor beta chains follows, all from one sample in a study of blood T cells in healthy people across ages. MiXCR was run by TCRdb on the 5' RACE reads, yielding one entry per CDR3 protein. The data hold about 680,000 distinct CDR3 sequences, with roughly 49% observed a single time. What was sequenced was blood. These receptors all stem from a woman aged 55-69 years in good health. The CDR3 runs from the conserved cysteine through the conserved F or W. The order of the fields is V gene, J gene, clone size, D gene, CDR3 DNA, CDR3 protein. The D gene is left open where the match is weak. The size of a clone is reported for some rows only, either as once, few or many, or as a class for expanded clones.

TRBV7-6,TRBJ2-7,once,TRBD1,TGTGCCAGCAGCCGCACCAGCCGGGACAGCGCCTACGAGCAGTACTTC,CASSRTSRDSAYEQYF
TRBV10-3,TRBJ2-1,few,NA,TGTGCCATCAGTGCAGGGGACGTGACTGGGAATGAGCAGTTCTTC,CAISAGDVTGNEQFF
TRBV11-1,TRBJ1-2,NA,TRBD1,TGTGCCAGCAGCTTAACGACAGGGAACGGCTACACCTTC,CASSLTTGNGYTF
TRBV28,TRBJ2-4,NA,NA,TGTGCCAGCAGTGGACACTTAGCCAAAAACATTCAGTACTTC,CASSGHLAKNIQYF
TRBV6-5,TRBJ2-7,NA,TRBD2,TGTGCCAGCTTTGGGGGACTAGCGGGGGGAGTGGCCCAGTACTTC,CASFGGLAGGVAQYF
TRBV5-5,TRBJ2-6,few,NA,TGTGCCAGCAGCCCGGCGGCCCTCTGGGCCAACGTCCTGACTTTC,CASSPAALWANVLTF
TRBV7-2,TRBJ2-7,few,NA,TGTGCCAGCAGCGTGGGAGGGGGAGTCTACGAGCAGTACTTC,CASSVGGGVYEQYF
TRBV5-1,TRBJ2-1,few,TRBD1,TGCGCCAGCAGCTTGAGTACAGGGGGCAATGAGCAGTTCTTC,CASSLSTGGNEQFF
TRBV7-9,TRBJ1-1,once,TRBD1,TGTGCCAGCAGCTTCAGGGGGGTCAGGACTGAAGCTTTCTTT,CASSFRGVRTEAFF
TRBV12-3/TRBV12-4,TRBJ2-7,many,NA,TGTGCCAGCAGTCCATCCCTCCGATACGAGCAGTACTTC,CASSPSLRYEQYF
TRBV20-1,TRBJ1-5,NA,NA,TGCAGTGCTAGGCAAGGGGGACAGCCCCAGCATTTT,CSARQGGQPQHF
TRBV9,TRBJ2-7,NA,TRBD1,TGTGCCAGCAGCCCCCGCGGGACAGGGGGCTTCGAGCAGTACTTC,CASSPRGTGGFEQYF
TRBV7-2,TRBJ1-2,few,NA,TGTGCCAGCGAGCTCGCGGGGCCCACTGGCTACACCTTC,CASELAGPTGYTF
TRBV11-2,TRBJ1-1,NA,NA,TGTGCCAGCAGTTTAAGAGCTTGGGGCACTGAAGCTTTCTTT,CASSLRAWGTEAFF
TRBV4-1,TRBJ2-5,NA,NA,TGCGCCAGCAGCCAAGACCTGGGAGAGGAGCAGTACTTC,CASSQDLGEEQYF
TRBV6-1,TRBJ2-5,NA,NA,TGTGCCAGCAGTCCCTTAGGTCCGGGAGAGCAGTACTTC,CASSPLGPGEQYF
TRBV11-2,TRBJ2-7,NA,NA,TGTGCCAGCATGCGGGATCTCACCTACGAGCAGTACTTC,CASMRDLTYEQYF